The clone carrying this TCR beta chain has ten or more counts. The antigen remains unidentified. These data belong to a study of CD8 T cells in ankylosing spondylitis. Broader study findings: Reports say disease-linked clones showed up significantly more in matched ankylosing spondylitis synovial fluid. Ankylosing spondylitis blood appeared to carry a characteristic TCR beta motif of roughly eight highly homologous variants.

This CDR3 is built from 12 residues. CDR1 SEHNR and CDR2 FQNEAQ come from the germline V gene (reference sequence). V was pared by 6 bases and J by 8 bases, with 13 bases between. TCRdb ran MiXCR on the 5' RACE reads and lists one entry per CDR3 protein. Among some 220,000 distinct CDR3 sequences listed, just under 7.5% were seen once. The chain employs TRBV7-9 and TRBJ1-2; D possibly corresponds to TRBD1 (5 bases). The sequence was collected from a male donor with ankylosing spondylitis. The specimen sequenced was blood, either unsorted or a sorted T cell fraction (not recorded which). This CDR3 is CASRPTGEGYTF. As DNA, the CDR3 is TGTGCCAGCAGGCCCACGGGGGAAGGCTACACCTTC.